This T cell receptor (beta chain) was recovered during a study of beta chain features in type 1 diabetes. As for the study in general: In all, around 100 million sorted cells from all samples were analyzed. General study findings and limits: TCRB CDR3 length was moderately but significantly reduced in all four CD4+ subsets of Type 1 diabetes patients.

The CDR3 has 13 amino acids. V was trimmed by 4 bases and J by 8 bases, leaving 16 bases between them. From germline, CDR1 is SQVTM and CDR2 ANQGSEA. This clone has a handful of counts. The antigen is not known. Investigators reverse transcribed all isolated RNA, so they sequenced expressed TCRB transcripts. Clones were sequenced by immunoSEQ multiplex PCR, and TCRdb holds only the in-frame ones, with some missing. This table holds over 350,000 clones, more than 12% found once. This TCR came from a woman between 18 and 29 years old in good health. Sequencing was performed on naive CD4+ T cells from blood. This chain connects TRBV29-1 to TRBJ2-3, with a possible D match to TRBD1 (7 bases). CDR3 residues: CSVGLRGRPTQYF. Written as DNA, the CDR3 is TGCAGCGTTGGTCTCAGGGGGAGGCCTACGCAGTATTTT.